Below, one TCR beta chain is given with its context. Just one base apart from a much larger clone, this may be a read error. Amplification of TCR beta CDR3 from genomic DNA used two-round multiplex PCR. First-round PCR amplification was performed with primers specific to each TRBV and TRBJ gene. In TCRdb, the multiplex PCR reads were re-called with MiXCR into one record per CDR3 protein. The repertoire has around 56,000 distinct CDR3 sequences, 26% of them found once; the top ten carry around 8.1%. This CDR3 has 16 residues. The V gene's germline CDR1 is MNHEY and CDR2 SVGEGT. The source of the sample is a study of prognosis after radiotherapy for stage I lung cancer.

The sample was PBMCs, taken before or after stereotactic body radiation therapy (not recorded which). This receptor was taken from a donor at least 50 years old with non-small cell lung cancer. The chain employs TRBV6-2 or TRBV6-3 and TRBJ1-5, with a weak D call TRBD1 (5 bases). The CDR3 region has the DNA TGTGCCGGCAGTTACGGGGATGGGGGGAGAGGGCAGCCCCAGCATTTT. Protein: CAGSYGDGGRGQPQHF.